The 19 T cell receptor beta chains in this list originate from one sample, sequenced in a study of human versus mouse CDR3 diversity and MHC coevolution. The repertoire was sequenced with immunoSEQ multiplex PCR; TCRdb's copy has only in-frame clones and lacks some. In the table there are 50,000 to 65,000 clones, approximately 94% of which are singletons. Sequencing was carried out using naive CD4+ T cells from blood. The subset denotes: CD45RO-negative CD62L-positive naive CD4 T cells. These receptors were taken from a person between 60 and 70 years old in good health.

The chain combines TRBV6-6 with TRBJ1-5; D is uncertain. Per germline, CDR1 MNHNY and CDR2 SVGAGI (reference sequence). The V end lost 0 bases, the J end lost 7 bases, and 7 bases lay between the germline ends. This CDR3 has 13 amino acids. The CDR3 region has the DNA TGTGCCAGCAGTTACTCGATTAGACAGCCCCAGCATTTT. This codes for CASSYSIRQPQHF.

The chain joins TRBV12-5 to TRBJ2-1; possible D gene TRBD1, 5 bases. V was shortened by 7 bases and J by 4 bases, with 14 bases between the two germline ends. The CDR3 length is 14 residues. Germline V gives CDR1 LGHNT, CDR2 FRNRAP. In nucleotides, the CDR3 is TGTGCTAGTGCCCTGGACACTTTGTACAATGAGCAGTTCTTC. Protein: CASALDTLYNEQFF.

This chain connects TRBV9 to TRBJ2-7, with 7 bases matching TRBD2. The germline CDR1 and CDR2 sequences are SGDLS and YYNGEE. The ends lost 4 bases at V and 7 bases at J; junction bases unmatched: 14. This CDR3 has 15 residues. The CDR3: CASSSRAIAAGEQYF. The CDR3 DNA is TGTGCCAGCAGCTCGAGAGCTATAGCAGCGGGAGAGCAGTACTTC.

V is TRBV5-4 and J is TRBJ1-1; tentative D call: TRBD1 (6 bases). Trimming took 6 bases from V and 1 from J, leaving 16 bases between them. In germline, CDR1 is SGHNT, CDR2 YYREEE (reference sequence). The CDR3 length is 15 residues. The chain's CDR3 is CASKGGGQTNTEAFF. The CDR3 DNA is TGTGCCAGCAAAGGGGGGGGACAAACGAACACTGAAGCTTTCTTT.

The chain uses TRBV7-9 and TRBJ1-1; TRBD1 matches at 9 bases. Per germline, CDR1 SEHNR and CDR2 FQNEAQ (reference sequence). CDR3 size: 16 residues. Trimming cost V 0 bases and J 5 bases; bases outside gene matches: 7. CDR3 region: CASSLAGTGSHTEAFF. In DNA form, the CDR3 reads TGTGCCAGCAGCTTAGCCGGGACAGGGTCACATACTGAAGCTTTCTTT.

The V and J genes are TRBV6-5 and TRBJ2-1, with TRBD2 matching over 9 bases. After removal of 3 bases from V and 8 bases from J, the junction contained 8 bases not matched to a gene. This CDR3 is built from 15 residues. Looked up from germline, CDR1 is MNHEY and CDR2 is SVGAGI. CDR3 sequence reads: CASSYRREGRDEQFF. The CDR3 coding sequence is TGTGCCAGCAGTTATAGGCGGGAGGGGAGGGATGAGCAGTTCTTC.

The V and J genes are TRBV6-5 and TRBJ1-4; a possible D gene is TRBD1 (5 bases). This CDR3 is built from 15 residues. Germline CDR1 MNHEY, CDR2 SVGAGI. The germline V and J ends were trimmed by 0 bases and 8 bases, with 13 bases remaining between them. CDR3 in DNA: TGTGCCAGCAGTTACTCGCCAGGGAGGGTGGAAAAACTGTTTTTT. Translation gives CASSYSPGRVEKLFF.

The chain joins TRBV6-1 to TRBJ1-6; 9 nucleotides agree with TRBD1. V lost 3 bases to trimming and J lost 5 bases; unmatched junction nucleotides: 5. The CDR3 runs to 16 residues. Germline CDR1 is MNHNS and CDR2 is SASEGT. This CDR3 is CASSERGQGNNSPLHF. The CDR3 DNA is TGTGCCAGCAGTGAGCGAGGACAGGGGAATAATTCACCCCTCCACTTT.

The genes are TRBV5-1 and TRBJ1-1, with a possible D match to TRBD1 (6 bases). Trimming stripped 5 bases from V and 4 bases from J, with 15 bases between. From germline, CDR1 is SGHRS and CDR2 YFSETQ. CDR3 length: 14 residues. In DNA form, the CDR3 reads TGCGCCAGCAGTCTAGAGGGGGGGTCCACTGAAGCTTTCTTT. This gives the protein CASSLEGGSTEAFF. Complete variable domain (other parts from reference TRBV5-1 and TRBJ1-1): KAGVTQTPRYLIKTRGQQVTLSCSPISGHRSVSWYQQTPGQGLQFLFEYFSETQRNKGNFPGRFSGRQFSNSRSEMNVSTLELGDSALYLCASSLEGGSTEAFFGQGTRLTVV.

The chain combines TRBV7-3 with TRBJ2-3; 12 positions match TRBD2. V trimming: 0 bases; J trimming: 4 bases; junction bases outside the gene matches: 5. The CDR3 totals 17 residues. CDR1 and CDR2 (germline): SGHTA, FQGTGA. For the CDR3, the DNA is TGTGCCAGCAGCTTAACGACTAGCGGGAGTAGGGCAGATACGCAGTATTTT. This encodes CASSLTTSGSRADTQYF.

The chain links TRBV6-1 to TRBJ2-2; possible D gene TRBD1, 6 bases. Germline CDR1 is MNHNS and CDR2 is SASEGT. This CDR3 region has 15 residues. V was trimmed by 2 bases and J by 6 bases, leaving 13 bases between them. As DNA, the CDR3 is TGTGCCAGCAGTGAATTCTCCAGGGGATCCGGGGAGCTGTTTTTT. Translated: CASSEFSRGSGELFF.

V is TRBV29-1 and J is TRBJ2-2; TRBD2 matches at 14 bases. The CDR3 is 15 amino acids. V shed 7 bases, J shed 5 bases, and the junction held 6 bases outside the gene matches. Germline loops: CDR1 SQVTM, CDR2 ANQGSEA. The CDR3 sequence is CSAIRTSGRTGELFF. CDR3 nucleotides: TGCAGCGCCATCCGGACTAGCGGGAGGACCGGGGAGCTGTTTTTT.

The V call is TRBV5-1, the J call TRBJ2-7, with D perhaps matching TRBD1 (6 bases). Germline values: CDR1 SGHRS, CDR2 YFSETQ. The CDR3 sequence is 17 residues long. V lost 5 bases and J 4 bases, leaving 25 bases between the germline ends. The DNA for the CDR3 is TGCGCCAGCAGTCAGGCTGCTTTTGGACAGAGCCTTTACGAGCAGTACTTC. It specifies CASSQAAFGQSLYEQYF.

J is TRBJ1-1 and V is TRBV6-1; D remains ambiguous. Per the germline V gene, CDR1 is MNHNS and CDR2 is SASEGT. The CDR3 is 13 amino acids. Between the trimmed V and J ends, which lost 2 bases and 8 bases, there was a span of 12 bases. The CDR3 here is CASSEPSRGEAFF. CDR3 in DNA: TGTGCCAGCAGTGAACCCTCGCGGGGAGAAGCTTTCTTT.

This chain links TRBV10-3 with TRBJ1-2; TRBD1 agrees at 8 bases. This CDR3 spans 13 amino acids. Germline CDR1 ENHRY, CDR2 SYGVKD. The junction had 11 bases not matched to a gene; V was cut back by 11 bases and J by 6 bases. The DNA of the CDR3 is TGTGCCCACCGACAGGGGCGACCTGATGGCTACACCTTC. Its translation is CAHRQGRPDGYTF.

The J gene is TRBJ2-2, the V gene TRBV20-1, with D unclear. This CDR3 region has 11 residues. Germline CDR1 and CDR2: DFQATT and SNEGSKA (reference sequence). V was trimmed by 5 bases and J by 5 bases, leaving 6 bases between them. The CDR3 sequence is CSARTTGELFF. The CDR3 nucleotides are TGCAGTGCTCGTACTACCGGGGAGCTGTTTTTT.

The V and J genes are TRBV2 and TRBJ2-7; D might be TRBD1 (6 bases). The CDR3 contains 15 residues. In germline, CDR1 is SNHLY, CDR2 FYNNEI. V was shortened by 5 bases and J by 2 bases, with 16 bases between the two germline ends. The CDR3 nucleotides are TGTGCCAGCAGTAGTAATCAGGGGTCCACCTACGAGCAGTACTTC. This translates into CASSSNQGSTYEQYF.

This clone was counted a single time. This chain connects TRBV29-1 to TRBJ1-1, with D maybe TRBD1 (5 bases). The germline CDR1 and CDR2 sequences are SQVTM and ANQGSEA. This CDR3 has 14 amino acids. Trimming removed 3 bases from V and 3 bases from J, with 14 bases in between. CDR3 DNA sequence: TGCAGCGTTGATTCGGGTGGGGCGTACACTGAAGCTTTCTTT. Protein product: CSVDSGGAYTEAFF. The complete variable domain, with remaining parts taken from reference TRBV29-1 and TRBJ1-1, reads SAVISQKPSRDICQRGTSLTIQCQVDSQVTMMFWYRQQPGQSLTLIATANQGSEATYESGFVIDKFPISRPNLTFSTLTVSNMSPEDSSIYLCSVDSGGAYTEAFFGQGTRLTVV.

CDR3 coding DNA: TGTGCCAGCAGTGAAGCGGCAGTTCTGAACACCGGGGAGCTGTTTTTT. It codes for CASSEAAVLNTGELFF. The rearrangement links TRBV2 to TRBJ2-2, with D hard to call. CDR3 length: 16 residues. Trimming took off 0 bases at V and 1 base at J, with 9 bases between the two ends. Germline V gene lookup returns CDR1 SNHLY and CDR2 FYNNEI.